Following are 13 T cell receptor beta chains from one sample sequenced in a study of shared clonotypes between healthy human individuals. The assay was immunoSEQ multiplex PCR, and TCRdb's table has in-frame clones only and misses some. The sample consists of 2,500,000 or so clones, 93% of them appearing once. The sample consisted of naive CD4+ T cells from PBMCs. The subset is: CD45RA+ positively selected. The receptors shown here come from a man aged 18 to 30 in good health. Some clones in this sample may be carry-over from other donors' samples.

The CDR3 DNA sequence: TGTGCCAGCAGCTACCGGGACAGGGGACTCACTAGCTCTGGGGCCAACGTCCTGACTTTC. Translation gives CASSYRDRGLTSSGANVLTF. The chain carries TRBV5-4 and TRBJ2-6, with 10 bases lining up with TRBD1. Germline loops: CDR1 SGHNT, CDR2 YYREEE (reference sequence). The V and J ends lost 3 bases and 0 bases, in that order; junction bases with no gene match: 12. The CDR3 extends over 20 amino acids.

The CDR3 loop is CATSRGDRGSYQETQYF. CDR3 coding DNA: TGTGCCACCAGCAGAGGTGACAGGGGCAGTTACCAAGAGACCCAGTACTTC. The rearrangement joins TRBV15 to TRBJ2-5, with 8 bases matching TRBD1. Unmatched junction bases numbered 7, after V lost 1 base and J lost 0 bases. Germline lookup yields CDR1 LNHNV and CDR2 YYDKDF (reference sequence). CDR3 length: 17 residues.

The chain couples TRBV20-1 to TRBJ2-7; D remains unclear. The CDR3 is 11 residues long. V gave up 5 bases and J gave up 2 bases, with 7 bases separating them. Per germline, CDR1 DFQATT and CDR2 SNEGSKA (reference sequence). DNA of the CDR3: TGCAGTGCTTTCGGTCCCTACGAGCAGTACTTC. Its protein product is CSAFGPYEQYF.

V gene TRBV7-2 combines with J gene TRBJ1-1; D is unresolved. This CDR3 is built from 14 residues. The germline CDR1 and CDR2 sequences are SGHTA and FQGNSA. Trimming took off 2 bases at V and 5 bases at J, with 12 bases between the two ends. In DNA form, the CDR3 reads TGTGCCAGCAGCTTACTGGGGAAGGTGACTGAAGCTTTCTTT. This encodes CASSLLGKVTEAFF.

The J gene is TRBJ1-2, the V gene TRBV6-1; D might be TRBD1 (5 bases). The V end was cut by 3 bases, the J end by 11 bases, with 22 bases between. The V gene's germline CDR1 is MNHNS and CDR2 SASEGT. This CDR3 comprises 15 residues. In nucleotides, the CDR3 is TGTGCCAGCAGTGACGCGTCGGGACCCCCCCGAGGATACACCTTC. This gives the protein CASSDASGPPRGYTF.

V usage is TRBV2 and J usage is TRBJ1-5; D may be TRBD1 (5 bases). V was cut by 4 bases and J by 2 bases, with 12 bases left in between. CDR3 length: 15 residues. The V gene's germline CDR1 is SNHLY and CDR2 FYNNEI. CDR3 region: CASSVDLGGNQPQHF. CDR3 sequence (DNA): TGTGCCAGCAGTGTGGATCTAGGGGGCAATCAGCCCCAGCATTTT.

The rearrangement links TRBV7-5 to TRBJ1-1; the D segment call TRBD1 is taken from the table without a DNA check. TRBV7-5 is noted as a pseudogene. The CDR3 sequence is 15 residues long. The CDR3 loop reads CARSLVGTANTEAFF. The CDR3 DNA sequence: TGTGCCAGAAGCCTCGTTGGGACAGCGAACACTGAAGCTTTCTTT.

The chain joins TRBV5-1 to TRBJ2-2; D unclear. Trimming cost V 3 bases and J 7 bases, with 16 bases left between them. Germline CDR1 and CDR2: SGHRS and YFSETQ. The CDR3 has 15 residues. CDR3 DNA: TGCGCCAGCAGCTCCGTTACTCGGCGTCTCGGGGAGCTGTTTTTT. This translates into CASSSVTRRLGELFF.

The rearrangement links TRBV11-2 to TRBJ1-5, with a tentative D call TRBD1 (6 bases). CDR1 is SGHAT and CDR2 is FQNNGV in the germline V gene. The CDR3 spans 13 residues. V lost 5 bases, J lost 6 bases, and 11 bases lay in between. The CDR3 is CASSPQGLQPQHF. CDR3 bases: TGTGCCAGCAGCCCACAGGGTCTTCAGCCCCAGCATTTT.

The gene calls are TRBV5-8 and TRBJ2-2; no reliable D call. V lost 4 bases and J lost 5, with 9 bases in between. The CDR3 extends over 13 amino acids. CDR1 is SGHTS, CDR2 YDEGEE, per germline. The CDR3 is CASSPEWTGELFF. CDR3 coding DNA: TGTGCCAGCAGCCCCGAGTGGACCGGGGAGCTGTTTTTT.

The chain uses TRBV5-1 and TRBJ2-7; TRBD2 matches at 11 bases. Germline-derived CDR1 and CDR2 are SGHRS and YFSETQ. The CDR3 spans 17 residues. V lost 1 base to trimming and J lost 1 base; unmatched junction nucleotides: 7. CDR3 sequence (DNA): TGCGCCAGCAGCTTGCGGCTAGCGGGAGGCCAGTCCTACGAGCAGTACTTC. It codes for CASSLRLAGGQSYEQYF.

The chain links TRBV30 to TRBJ2-1, with TRBD2 identical over 7 bases. J lost 3 bases, V lost 7 bases, and 12 bases had no gene match. CDR1 and CDR2 (germline): GTSNPN, SVGIG (reference sequence). The CDR3 extends over 15 amino acids. CDR3 sequence (DNA): TGTGCCTACCTATTGGGCGCTAGCGGCTACAATGAGCAGTTCTTC. Its protein is CAYLLGASGYNEQFF.

The rearrangement links TRBV9 to TRBJ2-3; possibly TRBD1 or TRBD2 for D (5 bases each). The CDR3 covers 17 residues. With 4 bases removed from V and 4 bases from J, the gap between germline ends came to 22 bases. Germline V lookup: CDR1 SGDLS, CDR2 YYNGEE. The CDR3 DNA follows: TGTGCCAGCAGCCCCCCAACCCGGGGACCGACCCCAGATACGCAGTATTTT. Its translation is CASSPPTRGPTPDTQYF.